This T cell receptor (beta chain) is from a study of shared clonotypes between healthy human individuals. This clone was observed many times. The same CDR3 can be traced to other DNA sequences in this sample. Trimming removed 5 bases from V and 2 bases from J, with 13 bases in between. The CDR3 sequence is 15 residues long. The germline CDR1 and CDR2 sequences are SGHRS and YFSETQ. Here immunoSEQ multiplex PCR was the method, and the copy in TCRdb shows in-frame clones only, minus some. Of fewer than 400,000 clones in the sample, around 67% were seen once. Sequenced input: memory CD4+ T cells sorted from blood. The subset denotes: CD45RA-negative fraction. This receptor was taken from a young man in good health. The chain is built from TRBV5-1 and TRBJ2-2; no firm D call. CDR3 DNA sequence: TGCGCCAGCAGGGCTACCGGGCTCAACACCGGGGAGCTGTTTTTT. The encoded protein is CASRATGLNTGELFF.